This is a list of T cell receptor beta chains from one sample in a study of CD8 T cells in Susac syndrome. TCRdb re-analysed the immunoSEQ multiplex PCR reads in MiXCR, keeping a single row per CDR3 protein. The data hold around 100,000 distinct CDR3 sequences, with 95% observed a single time. Sequencing used CD8+ T cells from PBMCs. The receptors originated from a human donor with Susac syndrome. Both conserved end residues are part of each CDR3. D genes are given only for firm matches. Some rows have no size entry. The others give once, few or many, or a class for an expanded clone.

d_gene	j_gene	v_gene	abundance	CDR3aa	CDR3nt
.	TRBJ2-7	TRBV12-3/TRBV12-4	.	CASSGPGEQYF	TGTGCCAGCAGTGGGCCGGGGGAGCAGTACTTC
.	TRBJ2-7	TRBV29-1	.	CSVEDYEQYF	TGCAGCGTTGAAGATTACGAGCAGTACTTC
.	TRBJ2-5	TRBV13	.	CASSLRRTQETQYF	TGTGCCAGCAGCTTAAGGCGGACCCAAGAGACCCAGTACTTC
.	TRBJ1-1	TRBV2	.	CASSSPTALTEAFF	TGTGCCAGCAGTTCCCCCACGGCGCTTACTGAAGCTTTCTTT
TRBD2	TRBJ2-1	TRBV6-2/TRBV6-3	few	CASSPSGSSYNEQFF	TGTGCCAGCAGTCCTAGCGGGAGCTCCTACAATGAGCAGTTCTTC
TRBD2	TRBJ2-3	TRBV28	.	CASWVGTSVPDTQYF	TGTGCCAGCTGGGTCGGGACTAGCGTACCAGATACGCAGTATTTT
.	TRBJ2-7	TRBV28	.	CASSLVGEGDEQYF	TGTGCCAGCAGTTTGGTGGGAGAGGGAGACGAGCAGTACTTC
.	TRBJ1-6	TRBV13	.	CASSLRGESSPLHF	TGTGCCAGCAGCTTAAGGGGGGAGAGTTCACCCCTCCACTTT
.	TRBJ1-5	TRBV27	once	CASIGGNQPQHF	TGTGCCAGCATCGGGGGCAATCAGCCCCAGCATTTT
.	TRBJ1-2	TRBV15	.	CATSFLMGINYGYTF	TGTGCCACCAGCTTCCTGATGGGGATCAACTATGGCTACACCTTC